Listed below are T cell receptor beta chains from one sample, sequenced in a study of spatial heterogeneity in lung cancer. A single record per CDR3 protein comes from TCRdb applying MiXCR to the 5' RACE reads. Counted here are approximately 6,800 distinct CDR3 sequences, 13% occurring once; the ten biggest clones make up approximately 8.1%. This sample comprised lung tumor tissue, obtained at surgery. These receptors came from a male donor with early-stage non-small cell lung cancer. Both conserved end residues are part of each CDR3. A D gene is named only where the DNA matches it firmly. Expanded clones are given a class, and other clones once, few, many or no size at all.

J	D	V	size	DNA	CDR3
TRBJ1-2	.	TRBV5-5	medium-sized	TGTGCCAGCAGCTTAGCCGATTATGGCTACACCTTC	CASSLADYGYTF
TRBJ1-1	.	TRBV7-9	many	TGTGCCAGCAGCTTAACGGGGAACACTGAAGCTTTCTTT	CASSLTGNTEAFF
TRBJ2-1	TRBD1	TRBV5-1	.	TGCGCCAGCAGCAGGGGACAGACTGGCTACAATGAGCAGTTCTTC	CASSRGQTGYNEQFF
TRBJ2-3	.	TRBV20-1	medium-sized	TGCAGGGGGCAGGGGACGTTGAAGTCAGCAGATACGCAGTATTTT	CRGQGTLKSADTQYF
TRBJ2-2	TRBD1	TRBV27	few	TGTGCCAGCTCGCAGGGGGACAGATACACCGGGGAGCTGTTTTTT	CASSQGDRYTGELFF
TRBJ1-1	.	TRBV5-1	many	TGCGCCAGCAGCTTCACTTCTGGGGACACTGAAGCTTTCTTT	CASSFTSGDTEAFF
TRBJ2-7	.	TRBV12-3/TRBV12-4	many	TGTGCCAGCAGTTTAGCCCCCGAGCAGTACTTC	CASSLAPEQYF
TRBJ1-1	.	TRBV11-2	.	TGTGCCAGCAGCTTAGTGAGGGGGGAGACTGAAGCTTTCTTT	CASSLVRGETEAFF
TRBJ1-1	.	TRBV2	many	TGTGCCAGCAGTGAGACAGGCCCGAACACTGAAGCTTTCTTT	CASSETGPNTEAFF
TRBJ2-5	.	TRBV20-1	many	TGCAGTGCCCACACCCAAGGGGGTACAGAGACCCAGTACTTC	CSAHTQGGTETQYF
TRBJ2-3	TRBD2	TRBV6-6	medium-sized	TGTGCCAGCAGCCCAAGCGGGGGCACAGATACGCAGTATTTT	CASSPSGGTDTQYF
TRBJ2-5	.	TRBV30	few	TGTGCCTGGAGTGACTTGGGCTTCCGCGAGACCCAGTACTTC	CAWSDLGFRETQYF
TRBJ2-4	.	TRBV6-1	medium-sized	TGTGCCAGCAGTGTGGTTTGGGGTCGGGCGACCAAAAACATTCAGTACTTC	CASSVVWGRATKNIQYF
TRBJ2-3	.	TRBV7-6	.	TGTGCCAGCAGCTTTGGTCGGTCAGATACGCAGTATTTT	CASSFGRSDTQYF
TRBJ1-4	.	TRBV18	medium-sized	TGTGCCAGCTCACCGTCTGCAAGGGCTAATGAAAAACTGTTTTTT	CASSPSARANEKLFF
TRBJ2-2	TRBD2	TRBV3-1	.	TGTGCCAGCAGCCCTGGGGGACTACGGACCGGGGAGCTGTTTTTT	CASSPGGLRTGELFF
TRBJ1-2	TRBD1	TRBV6-6	many	TGTGCCAGCAGTGCGCCGGGACAGTTCTATGGCTACACCTTC	CASSAPGQFYGYTF
TRBJ1-1	.	TRBV2	many	TGTGCCAGCAGCCTTGGGGGGCCAGGGACTGAAGCTTTCTTT	CASSLGGPGTEAFF
TRBJ2-1	.	TRBV28	.	TGTGCCAGCAGTCCGACTGAGGGCGTAAATGAGCAGTTCTTC	CASSPTEGVNEQFF
TRBJ2-2	.	TRBV7-2	few	TGTGCCAGCAGCTTAGCGGGAGCTGGGGCCGGGGAGCTGTTTTTT	CASSLAGAGAGELFF
TRBJ2-5	TRBD2	TRBV12-5	many	TGTGCTAGTGGAAAGCGGGGCGCAGGAGAGACCCAGTACTTC	CASGKRGAGETQYF
TRBJ1-2	.	TRBV29-1	medium-sized	TGCAGCGTTGAAGACCCCGGGACGGCTAACTATGGCTACACCTTC	CSVEDPGTANYGYTF
TRBJ1-5	TRBD1	TRBV27	many	TGTGCCAGCAGCCCCGGGACAGGGGGCCAGCCCCAGCATTTT	CASSPGTGGQPQHF
TRBJ2-7	.	TRBV19	many	TGTGCCAGTAGTGGAGTACCGGGACCGCGCTACGAGCAGTACTTC	CASSGVPGPRYEQYF
TRBJ2-1	.	TRBV28	many	TGTGCCAGCAGTCCCCCGGACCCAACCAGCTACAATGAGCAGTTCTTC	CASSPPDPTSYNEQFF
TRBJ1-5	.	TRBV27	medium-sized	TGTGCCAGCAGTTTGTACAGAACATCCCAGCCCCAGCATTTT	CASSLYRTSQPQHF
TRBJ2-7	TRBD1	TRBV5-6	many	TGTGCCAGCAGCCCGACAGGGCGTTCCTACGAGCAGTACTTC	CASSPTGRSYEQYF
TRBJ1-1	.	TRBV2	many	TGTGCCAGCACTTACCGGGGGGTAGAAGCTTTCTTT	CASTYRGVEAFF
TRBJ1-5	.	TRBV24-1	many	TGTGCCACCAGTGATAAAGGGACGATCAGCAATCAGCCCCAGCATTTT	CATSDKGTISNQPQHF
TRBJ2-5	.	TRBV11-1	medium-sized	TGTGCCAGCAGGCTCAGGGGCGGGGAAGAGACCCAGTACTTC	CASRLRGGEETQYF
TRBJ2-2	.	TRBV7-8	.	TGTGCCAGCAGCTTACGCAGCAACACCGGGGAGCTGTTTTTT	CASSLRSNTGELFF
TRBJ2-1	.	TRBV5-1	medium-sized	TGCGCCAGCAGCTTGGGGTCCCGAGACAATGAGCAGTTCTTC	CASSLGSRDNEQFF
TRBJ1-5	.	TRBV6-6	.	TGTGCCAGCAGGAGACTCGAAGGAAGCAATCAGCCCCAGCATTTT	CASRRLEGSNQPQHF
TRBJ2-5	.	TRBV30	many	TGTGCCTGGAGCCGGGACTTGGGAGAGACCCAGTACTTC	CAWSRDLGETQYF
TRBJ2-7	TRBD1	TRBV13	.	TGTGCCAGCACCGAGAAGGACAGGGGTACCTACGAGCAGTACTTC	CASTEKDRGTYEQYF
TRBJ2-7	.	TRBV7-9	many	TGTGCCAGCAGCCTTACAGGGTCATTCTACGAGCAGTACTTC	CASSLTGSFYEQYF
TRBJ1-2	.	TRBV9	medium-sized	TGTGCCAGCAGCCCAGGAGGCGGGGCAAACTATGGCTACACCTTC	CASSPGGGANYGYTF
TRBJ1-1	TRBD1	TRBV20-1	many	TGCAGTGCTAGAAGCGCAGGGGGAGTTAACACTGAAGCTTTCTTT	CSARSAGGVNTEAFF
TRBJ1-5	TRBD1	TRBV27	many	TGTGCCAGCAGTTTAGGACAGGGTTCTAATCAGCCCCAGCATTTT	CASSLGQGSNQPQHF
TRBJ2-7	.	TRBV11-2	medium-sized	TGTGCCAGCAGCTTAGCGTTCCTCGAAGAGCAGTACTTC	CASSLAFLEEQYF
TRBJ1-6	.	TRBV12-3/TRBV12-4	medium-sized	TGTGCCAGCAGTTTAGATCAGGGAAGTTCACCCCTCCACTTT	CASSLDQGSSPLHF
TRBJ1-1	.	TRBV7-9	many	TGTGCCAGCAGATCGCCGGGACACTTGCTAACTGAAGCTTTCTTT	CASRSPGHLLTEAFF
TRBJ2-5	.	TRBV29-1	few	TGCAGCGTTGTGCTGGAAGGAACGGAGACCCAGTACTTC	CSVVLEGTETQYF
TRBJ2-3	TRBD1	TRBV29-1	.	TGCAGCGTAAACGGACAGGGTATAGACACAGATACGCAGTATTTT	CSVNGQGIDTDTQYF
TRBJ1-1	TRBD1	TRBV2	.	TGTGCCAGCAGTGAGAGACAGGGACCCACTGAAGCTTTCTTT	CASSERQGPTEAFF
TRBJ1-2	.	TRBV4-1	many	TGCGCCAGCAGCCAAGAAGGAGGGGCCACTAACTATGGCTACACCTTC	CASSQEGGATNYGYTF
TRBJ1-2	.	TRBV7-9	many	TGTGCCAGCAGCAGTAACAGGGAACTTCATGGCTACACCTTC	CASSSNRELHGYTF
TRBJ1-2	.	TRBV12-3/TRBV12-4	.	TGTGCCAGCAGTCCTCGACACCTCTATGGCTACACCTTC	CASSPRHLYGYTF
TRBJ2-3	.	TRBV7-3	medium-sized	TGTGCCAGCAGCCAAAACAGGGCCAACACGCAGTATTTT	CASSQNRANTQYF
TRBJ1-1	.	TRBV27	many	TGTGCCAGCAGTTTCGGACCGGTGAACACTGAAGCTTTCTTT	CASSFGPVNTEAFF
TRBJ1-6	.	TRBV6-5	medium-sized	TGTGCCAGCAGTTACTCCCGGACGGGGAATTCACCCCTCCACTTT	CASSYSRTGNSPLHF
TRBJ2-1	TRBD2	TRBV7-3	many	TGTGCCAGCAGCTTTCCGGGACTAGCGCGTGAGCAGTTCTTC	CASSFPGLAREQFF
TRBJ1-1	.	TRBV3-1	many	TGTGCCAGCAGCCAAGCGGTCGCGAAGAACACTGAAGCTTTCTTT	CASSQAVAKNTEAFF
TRBJ2-7	.	TRBV7-9	medium-sized	TGTGCCAGCAGCTTTTTCGGACGCTCCTACGAGCAGTACTTC	CASSFFGRSYEQYF
TRBJ1-1	.	TRBV6-5	many	TGTGCCAGCAGTTACTCGGGACATGGCACTGAAGCTTTCTTT	CASSYSGHGTEAFF
TRBJ1-2	.	TRBV5-6	medium-sized	TGTGCCAGCAGCCCAGACCCCTCTAACTATGGCTACACCTTC	CASSPDPSNYGYTF
TRBJ2-2	.	TRBV7-3	large	TGTGCCAGCAGCTTAGACAGTTACACCGGGGAGCTGTTTTTT	CASSLDSYTGELFF